These 4 T cell receptor beta chains were sequenced from one sample in a study of molecular identifiers for immune sequencing clone quantification listed by TCRdb under 2018. Receptors were amplified or captured by PCR. TCRdb names Illumina HiSeq 4000 as the instrument used. TCRdb itself trimmed the public reads at Q25 with fastp, ran MiXCR and retained productive beta chains. One record per CDR3 amino acid sequence lists the most common genes and DNA. In this sample the table shows about 640,000 distinct CDR3 sequences, 15% to 20% of which occur a single time. Roughly 0.85% of the sample is held by the ten biggest clonotypes. Sequencing was performed on naive CD8+ T cells from blood, with Jurkat cell RNA spiked in. The sample's cell subset or site, from its label and the paper: FACS-sorted CD8+CD4-CCR7+CD45RA+ naive T cells. These receptors were obtained from a human donor in good health. Some libraries in this study had Jurkat cell RNA spiked in.

The chain is built from TRBV7-9 and TRBJ2-7; D is undetermined. Germline CDR1 is SEHNR and CDR2 is FQNEAQ (reference sequence). This CDR3 spans 15 amino acids. Trimming removed 1 base at V and 3 bases at J, with 13 bases between. In nucleotides, the CDR3 is TGTGCCAGCAGCTTAGGAGCAGGCCCCAACTACGAGCAGTACTTC. Protein: CASSLGAGPNYEQYF.

Regarding this clonotype: This may arise from a read error, as a much more abundant clone is one base away. The rearrangement joins TRBV12-3 or TRBV12-4 to TRBJ1-6; D is undetermined. V was trimmed by 5 bases and J by 10 bases, leaving 15 bases between them. The CDR3 spans 14 residues. For the CDR3, the DNA is TGTGCCAGCAGTCGGGCAGAAGGGCGATCACCCCTCCACTTT. Translated, it gives CASSRAEGRSPLHF.

This clonotype appeared once. This may be a read error: a much more frequent sequence differs by one nucleotide. V usage is TRBV20-1 and J usage is TRBJ2-7, with D unclear. CDR1 and CDR2 (germline): DFQATT, SNEGSKA (reference sequence). Trimming stripped 6 bases from V and 0 bases from J, with 12 bases between. The CDR3 is 13 amino acids. The CDR3 DNA reads TGCAGTGCCGACGTCCCCAGCTCCTACGAGCAGTACTTC. Amino acids: CSADVPSSYEQYF.

This chain joins TRBV7-9 and TRBJ2-7; no definite D call. CDR3 size: 16 residues. Germline CDR1 reads SEHNR; CDR2 reads FQNEAQ (reference sequence). Trimming shortened V by 1 base and J by 7 bases, and 20 bases separated the two germline ends. The CDR3 sequence is CASSLGAYGSYNEQYF. CDR3 DNA sequence: TGTGCCAGCAGCTTAGGCGCGTATGGAAGCTACAATGAGCAGTACTTC.